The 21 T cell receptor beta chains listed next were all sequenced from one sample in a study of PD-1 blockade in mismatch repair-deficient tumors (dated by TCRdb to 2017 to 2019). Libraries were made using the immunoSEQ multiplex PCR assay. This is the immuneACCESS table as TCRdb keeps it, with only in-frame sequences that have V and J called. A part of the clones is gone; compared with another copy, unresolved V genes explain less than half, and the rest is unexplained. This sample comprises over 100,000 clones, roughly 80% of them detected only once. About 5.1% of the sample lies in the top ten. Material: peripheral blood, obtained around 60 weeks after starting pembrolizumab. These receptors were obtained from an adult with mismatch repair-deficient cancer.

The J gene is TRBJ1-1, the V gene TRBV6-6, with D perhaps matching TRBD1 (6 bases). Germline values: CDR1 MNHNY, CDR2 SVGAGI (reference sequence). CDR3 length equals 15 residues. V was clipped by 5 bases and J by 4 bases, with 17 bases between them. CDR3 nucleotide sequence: TGTGCCAGCAGTCCGGCCACAGGGTCGAGCACTGAAGCTTTCTTT. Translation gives CASSPATGSSTEAFF.

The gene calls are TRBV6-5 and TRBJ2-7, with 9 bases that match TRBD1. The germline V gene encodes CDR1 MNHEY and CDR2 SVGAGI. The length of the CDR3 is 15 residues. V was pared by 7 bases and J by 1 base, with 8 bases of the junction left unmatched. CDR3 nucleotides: TGTGCCAGCAATAAAGACAGGGGGAGTTCCTACGAGCAGTACTTC. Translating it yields CASNKDRGSSYEQYF.

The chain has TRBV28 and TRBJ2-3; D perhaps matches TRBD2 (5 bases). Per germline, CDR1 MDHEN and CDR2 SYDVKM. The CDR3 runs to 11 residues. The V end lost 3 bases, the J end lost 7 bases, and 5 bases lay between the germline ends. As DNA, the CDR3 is TGTGCCAGCAGTTTCGGGAATACGCAGTATTTT. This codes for CASSFGNTQYF. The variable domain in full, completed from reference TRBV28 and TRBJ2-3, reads DVKVTQSSRYLVKRTGEKVFLECVQDMDHENMFWYRQDPGLGLRLIYFSYDVKMKEKGDIPEGYSVSREKKERFSLILESASTNQTSMYLCASSFGNTQYFGPGTRLTVL.

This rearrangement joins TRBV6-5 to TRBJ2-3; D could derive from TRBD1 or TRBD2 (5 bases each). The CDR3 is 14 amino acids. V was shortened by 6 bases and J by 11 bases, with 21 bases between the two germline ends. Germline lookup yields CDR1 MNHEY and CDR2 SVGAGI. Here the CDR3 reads CASRLGSGPYRQYF. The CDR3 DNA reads TGTGCCAGCAGGCTCGGGTCGGGACCTTATAGGCAGTATTTT.

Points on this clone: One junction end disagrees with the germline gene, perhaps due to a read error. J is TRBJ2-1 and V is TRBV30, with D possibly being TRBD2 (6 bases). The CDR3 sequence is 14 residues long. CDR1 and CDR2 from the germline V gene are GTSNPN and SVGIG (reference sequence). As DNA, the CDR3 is TGTGCCTGGAGTGGGGACTCTTCCTCCAATGAGCAGTTCTTC. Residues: CAWSGDSSSNEQFF.

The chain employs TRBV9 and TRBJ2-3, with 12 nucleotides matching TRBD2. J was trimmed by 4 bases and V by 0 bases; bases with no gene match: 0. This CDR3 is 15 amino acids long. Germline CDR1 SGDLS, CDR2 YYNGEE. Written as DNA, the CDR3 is TGTGCCAGCAGCGTAGGACTAGCGGGAGCAGATACGCAGTATTTT. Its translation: CASSVGLAGADTQYF. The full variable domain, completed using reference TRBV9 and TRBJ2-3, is DSGVTQTPKHLITATGQRVTLRCSPRSGDLSVYWYQQSLDQGLQFLIQYYNGEERAKGNILERFSAQQFPDLHSELNLSSLELGDSALYFCASSVGLAGADTQYFGPGTRLTVL.

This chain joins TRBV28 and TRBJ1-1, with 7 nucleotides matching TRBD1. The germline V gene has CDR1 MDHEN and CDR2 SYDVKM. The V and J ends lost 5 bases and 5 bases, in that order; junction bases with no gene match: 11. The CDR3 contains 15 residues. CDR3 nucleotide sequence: TGTGCCAGCAGTCCCTCGACAGGGTACGGGACTGAAGCTTTCTTT. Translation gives CASSPSTGYGTEAFF.

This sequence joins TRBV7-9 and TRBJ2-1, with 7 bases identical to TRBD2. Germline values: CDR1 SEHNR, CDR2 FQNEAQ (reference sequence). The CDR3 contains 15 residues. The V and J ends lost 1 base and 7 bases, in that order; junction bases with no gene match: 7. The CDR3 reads CASSLGAGRRNEQFF. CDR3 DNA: TGTGCCAGCAGCTTAGGAGCGGGAAGGCGGAATGAGCAGTTCTTC.

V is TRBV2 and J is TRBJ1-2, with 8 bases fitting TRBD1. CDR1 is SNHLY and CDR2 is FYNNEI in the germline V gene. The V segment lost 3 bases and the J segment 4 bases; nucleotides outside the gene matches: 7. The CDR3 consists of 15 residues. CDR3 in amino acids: CASSEVDRVSYGYTF. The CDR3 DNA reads TGTGCCAGCAGTGAGGTGGACAGGGTGAGCTATGGCTACACCTTC.

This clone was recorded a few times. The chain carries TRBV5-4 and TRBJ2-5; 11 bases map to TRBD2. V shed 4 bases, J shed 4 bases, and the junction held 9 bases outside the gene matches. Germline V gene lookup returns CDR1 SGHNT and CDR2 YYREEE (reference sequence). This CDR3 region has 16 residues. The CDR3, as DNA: TGTGCCAGCAGCGCTGTAGCGGGAGGGCCCTCAGAGACCCAGTACTTC. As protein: CASSAVAGGPSETQYF.

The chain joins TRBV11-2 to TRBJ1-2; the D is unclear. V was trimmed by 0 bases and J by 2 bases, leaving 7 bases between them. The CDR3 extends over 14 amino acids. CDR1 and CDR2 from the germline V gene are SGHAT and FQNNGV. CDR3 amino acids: CASSLDRRNYGYTF. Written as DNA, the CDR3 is TGTGCCAGCAGCTTAGACCGCCGGAACTATGGCTACACCTTC.

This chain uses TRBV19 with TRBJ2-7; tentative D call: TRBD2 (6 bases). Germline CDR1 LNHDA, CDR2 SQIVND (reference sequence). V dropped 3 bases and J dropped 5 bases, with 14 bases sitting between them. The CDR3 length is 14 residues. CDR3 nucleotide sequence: TGTGCCAGTAGTATCAGGCAGGGAGGAAACGAGCAGTACTTC. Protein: CASSIRQGGNEQYF.

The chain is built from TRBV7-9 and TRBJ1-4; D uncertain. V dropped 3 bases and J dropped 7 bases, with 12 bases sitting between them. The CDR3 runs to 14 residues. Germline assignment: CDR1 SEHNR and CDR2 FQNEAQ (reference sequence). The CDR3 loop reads CASSFPLESEKLFF. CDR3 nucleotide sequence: TGTGCCAGCAGCTTCCCGCTTGAAAGTGAAAAACTGTTTTTT.

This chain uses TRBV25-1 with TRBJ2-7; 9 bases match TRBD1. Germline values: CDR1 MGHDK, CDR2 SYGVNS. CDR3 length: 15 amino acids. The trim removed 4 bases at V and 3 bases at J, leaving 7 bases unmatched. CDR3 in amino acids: CASSASGTGYYEQYF. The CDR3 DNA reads TGTGCCAGCAGTGCATCCGGGACAGGGTACTACGAGCAGTACTTC.

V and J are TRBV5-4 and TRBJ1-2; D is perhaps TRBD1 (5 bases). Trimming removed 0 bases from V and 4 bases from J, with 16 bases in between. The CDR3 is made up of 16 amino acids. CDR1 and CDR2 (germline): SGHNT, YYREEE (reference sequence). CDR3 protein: CASSLAGSQTAYGYTF. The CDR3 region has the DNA TGTGCCAGCAGCTTGGCAGGTTCCCAGACAGCCTATGGCTACACCTTC.

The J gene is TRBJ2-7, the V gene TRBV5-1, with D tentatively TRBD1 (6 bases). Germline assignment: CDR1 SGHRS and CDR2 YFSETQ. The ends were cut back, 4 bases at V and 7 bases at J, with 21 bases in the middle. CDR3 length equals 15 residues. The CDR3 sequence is CASSNLQGSIGEQYF. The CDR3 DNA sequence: TGCGCCAGCAGCAATTTACAGGGTTCTATCGGAGAGCAGTACTTC.

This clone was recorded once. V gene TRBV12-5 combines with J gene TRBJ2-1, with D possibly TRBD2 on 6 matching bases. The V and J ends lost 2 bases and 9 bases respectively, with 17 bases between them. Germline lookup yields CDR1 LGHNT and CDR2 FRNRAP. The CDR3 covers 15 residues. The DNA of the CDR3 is TGTGCTAGTGGTTTGCCCCGGGGCATGGGGGGTGAGCAGTTCTTC. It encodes CASGLPRGMGGEQFF.

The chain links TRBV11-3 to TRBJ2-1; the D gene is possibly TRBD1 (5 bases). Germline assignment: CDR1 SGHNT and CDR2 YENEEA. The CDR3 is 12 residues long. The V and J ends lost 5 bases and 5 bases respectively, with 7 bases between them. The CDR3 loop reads CASSLRDNEQFF. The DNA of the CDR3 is TGTGCCAGCAGCCTCAGGGACAATGAGCAGTTCTTC. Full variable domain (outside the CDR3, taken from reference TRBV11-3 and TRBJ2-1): EAGVVQSPRYKIIEKKQPVAFWCNPISGHNTLYWYLQNLGQGPELLIRYENEEAVDDSQLPKDRFSAERLKGVDSTLKIQPAELGDSAVYLCASSLRDNEQFFGPGTRLTVL.

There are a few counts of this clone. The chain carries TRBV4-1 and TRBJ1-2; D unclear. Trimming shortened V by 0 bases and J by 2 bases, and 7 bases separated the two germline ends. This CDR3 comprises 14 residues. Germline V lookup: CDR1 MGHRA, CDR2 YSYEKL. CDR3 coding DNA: TGCGCCAGCAGCCAAGATGAGAGGAACTATGGCTACACCTTC. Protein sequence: CASSQDERNYGYTF.

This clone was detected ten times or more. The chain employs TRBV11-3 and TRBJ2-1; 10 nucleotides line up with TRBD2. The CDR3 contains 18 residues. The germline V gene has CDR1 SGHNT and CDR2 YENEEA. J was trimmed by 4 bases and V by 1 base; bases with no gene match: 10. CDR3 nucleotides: TGTGCCAGCAGCTTAGGAGGTGGGAGCGGGGGGGGTTACAATGAGCAGTTCTTC. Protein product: CASSLGGGSGGGYNEQFF.

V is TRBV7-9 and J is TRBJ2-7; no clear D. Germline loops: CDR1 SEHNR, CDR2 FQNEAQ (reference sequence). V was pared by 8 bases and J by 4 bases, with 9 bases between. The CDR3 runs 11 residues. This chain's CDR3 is CASVGAYEQYF. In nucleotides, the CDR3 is TGTGCCAGCGTCGGCGCTTACGAGCAGTACTTC.